This is a list of T cell receptor beta chains from one sample in a study of T cell repertoires in cytomegalovirus infection. Each CDR3 protein is one row after TCRdb ran MiXCR on the reads. The table records about 180,000 distinct CDR3 sequences, roughly 15% of them present only once. Source material: CD8+ T cells from PBMCs. The receptors stem from a human donor in good health (CMV status not recorded). Some clones in this sample may be carry-over from other donors' samples. CDR3s include the opening cysteine and the closing phenylalanine or tryptophan. D genes are given only for firm matches. Clone size is shown for a subset of rows, as once, few, many or a class of expanded clone.

size,V,J,D,length,DNA,CDR3
-,TRBV29-1,TRBJ2-7,-,12,TGCAGCGTTTACGGGGCTTCCTACGAGCAGTACTTC,CSVYGASYEQYF
many,TRBV7-2,TRBJ1-6,-,20,TGTGCCAGCAGCTTGCTAGGGATCTTCGACGTGACCTCCTATAATTCACCCCTCCACTTT,CASSLLGIFDVTSYNSPLHF
-,TRBV28,TRBJ2-7,-,14,TGTGCCAGCAGCCGTTGGGGGGAATCGGGCGAGCAGTACTTC,CASSRWGESGEQYF
-,TRBV7-8,TRBJ1-6,-,17,TGTGCCAGCAGCTTATTAGGAGTCAGCTCCTATAATTCACCCCTCCACTTT,CASSLLGVSSYNSPLHF
once,TRBV10-1,TRBJ1-1,-,14,TGCGCCAGCAGTGAGTCGGCAGTGAACACTGAAGCTTTCTTT,CASSESAVNTEAFF
few,TRBV28,TRBJ1-5,-,15,TGTGCCAGCAGTTTAGGAGCGGGGGGCAATCAGCCCCAGCATTTT,CASSLGAGGNQPQHF
-,TRBV12-3/TRBV12-4,TRBJ2-1,TRBD2,13,TGTGCCAGCAACTCCGGGGGGGAGAATGAGCAGTTCTTC,CASNSGGENEQFF
-,TRBV15,TRBJ2-7,-,14,TGTGCCACCAGCAGAGACGGACAGTTCTACGAGCAGTACTTC,CATSRDGQFYEQYF
-,TRBV7-8,TRBJ2-7,TRBD1,16,TGTGCCAGCAGCTTAGAAGGACAGGGGAATAGCTACGAGCAGTACTTC,CASSLEGQGNSYEQYF
-,TRBV27,TRBJ2-1,-,14,TGTGCCAGTTGCCGGCGGGCCTTTTTGGATGAGCAGTTCTTC,CASCRRAFLDEQFF
few,TRBV6-2/TRBV6-3,TRBJ2-7,-,14,TGTGCCAGCAGTTACGAAACTAGTCATACGGAGCAGTACTTC,CASSYETSHTEQYF
-,TRBV2,TRBJ2-1,TRBD1,14,TGTGCCAGCACAGACAGGGGTGGTTACAATGAGCAGTTCTTC,CASTDRGGYNEQFF
many,TRBV7-2,TRBJ2-7,TRBD1,14,TGTGCCAGCAGCCTGGACAGGGGCACCTACGAGCAGTACTTC,CASSLDRGTYEQYF
-,TRBV7-9,TRBJ1-2,TRBD1,13,TGTGCCAGCAGCCCGACAGGGAACTATGGCTACACCTTC,CASSPTGNYGYTF
-,TRBV4-1,TRBJ2-1,-,16,TGCGCCAGCAGCCAAACCCCCAGGGGTCAATACAATGAGCAGTTCTTC,CASSQTPRGQYNEQFF
-,TRBV7-7,TRBJ2-6,-,15,TGTGCTAGCAGCCCCGGCTTTGCTGGGGCCAACGTCCTGACTTTC,CASSPGFAGANVLTF
few,TRBV6-2/TRBV6-3,TRBJ2-5,-,14,TGTGCCAGCAGTTACCCCATGGAACGAGAGACCCAGTACTTC,CASSYPMERETQYF
-,TRBV28,TRBJ1-1,-,13,TGTGCCAGCAGTTCCCTAGACAGCGCTGAAGCTTTCTTT,CASSSLDSAEAFF
-,TRBV29-1,TRBJ2-1,-,10,TGCAGCGTCGGGGGGCGGGAGCAGTTCTTC,CSVGGREQFF